A selection of T cell receptor beta chains follows, all from one sample in a study of radiotherapy plus CTLA-4 blockade in lung cancer. Measured with immunoSEQ multiplex PCR; TCRdb has only the in-frame clones, and not every one. This sample has tens of thousands of clones, with around 70% found just once. The input for sequencing was peripheral blood, taken from a patient treated with radiotherapy plus ipilimumab. The receptors were sampled from a human donor with non-small cell lung cancer whose response to radiotherapy plus ipilimumab could not be evaluated. Both conserved end residues are part of each CDR3. A D gene is named only where the DNA matches it firmly. Clone size is not always given. Where it is, it says once, few, many or a class for expanded clones.

clone_size j_call v_call d_call cdr3_aa cdr3_nt
- TRBJ2-7 TRBV6-1 - CASSKRRTDRHEQYF TGTGCCAGCAGTAAGAGAAGGACTGATAGACACGAGCAGTACTTC
- TRBJ2-1 TRBV7-2 TRBD1 CASSLVGTGVKGEQFF TGTGCCAGCAGCTTAGTGGGGACAGGGGTTAAGGGTGAGCAGTTCTTC
once TRBJ2-2 TRBV5-5 - CASSLEPAPNTGELFF TGTGCCAGCAGCTTGGAGCCCGCCCCGAACACCGGGGAGCTGTTTTTT
- TRBJ2-7 TRBV6-5 TRBD2 CASTKTSGTGEQYF TGTGCCAGCACCAAGACTAGCGGGACAGGAGAGCAGTACTTC
- TRBJ1-2 TRBV5-4 TRBD1 CASKQGGQGSPYGYTF TGTGCCAGCAAGCAAGGGGGACAGGGGTCACCCTATGGCTACACCTTC
- TRBJ2-1 TRBV4-3 TRBD2 CASSHLTSDNEQFF TGCGCCAGCAGCCATTTAACTAGCGACAATGAGCAGTTCTTC
few TRBJ1-1 TRBV7-2 - CASSLGGTWRTFF TGTGCCAGCAGCTTAGGAGGGACTTGGCGGACTTTCTTT
once TRBJ2-1 TRBV13 TRBD2 CASLTTGTSGSIYNEQFF TGTGCCAGCTTGACGACCGGGACTAGCGGGAGCATCTACAATGAGCAGTTCTTC
- TRBJ2-3 TRBV11-1 - CASSLGRETDTQYF TGTGCCAGCAGCTTAGGTCGCGAAACAGATACGCAGTATTTT
- TRBJ1-2 TRBV4-3 - CASSQDYFGYGYTF TGCGCCAGCAGCCAAGATTATTTCGGCTATGGCTACACCTTC
- TRBJ2-7 TRBV11-2 - CASSLGGGSYEQYF TGTGCCAGCAGCTTAGGAGGTGGGAGCTACGAGCAGTACTTC
- TRBJ1-2 TRBV4-1 - CASSQMAGRTIYGYTF TGCGCCAGCAGCCAGATGGCGGGACGGACCATCTATGGCTACACCTTC
few TRBJ1-5 TRBV15 TRBD1 CATSRSTGQGDQPQHF TGTGCCACCAGCAGATCTACGGGACAGGGGGATCAGCCCCAGCATTTT
- TRBJ2-7 TRBV29-1 TRBD2 CSVEDWPGGYEQYF TGCAGCGTTGAAGATTGGCCGGGGGGCTACGAGCAGTACTTC
- TRBJ2-7 TRBV6-1 - CASSYVAQGYEQYF TGCGCCAGCAGCTATGTTGCCCAGGGCTACGAGCAGTACTTC
- TRBJ2-7 TRBV19 - CASSMYAGQSYEQYF TGTGCCAGTAGTATGTACGCGGGACAGTCCTACGAGCAGTACTTC
- TRBJ2-3 TRBV5-6 TRBD1 CASRRQGYTDTQYF TGTGCCAGCAGACGACAGGGCTACACAGATACGCAGTATTTT
few TRBJ2-1 TRBV6-4 TRBD1 CASSARGTGIDEQFF TGTGCCAGCAGTGCTAGGGGGACAGGGATCGATGAGCAGTTCTTC
- TRBJ2-7 TRBV19 - CASSISHRAPYEQYF TGTGCCAGTAGTATCTCTCACAGGGCCCCCTACGAGCAGTACTTC
- TRBJ2-1 TRBV25-1 TRBD1 CASSDPRTGYFDEQFF TGTGCCAGCAGTGACCCTAGGACAGGGTATTTCGATGAGCAGTTCTTC
- TRBJ2-7 TRBV28 TRBD1 CASSLPWDRGYEQYF TGTGCCAGCAGTTTACCTTGGGACAGGGGCTACGAGCAGTACTTC
- TRBJ2-1 TRBV7-9 - CASSLRSYNEQFF TGTGCCAGCAGCTTACGGTCCTACAATGAGCAGTTCTTC
- TRBJ1-2 TRBV19 TRBD1 CASSNSGQTNYGYTF TGTGCCAGTAGTAACTCGGGACAGACTAACTATGGCTACACCTTC
few TRBJ2-2 TRBV28 TRBD2 CASSTRTSGLLANTGELFF TGTGCCAGCAGTACGAGGACTAGCGGGCTGCTCGCGAACACCGGGGAGCTGTTTTTT
- TRBJ2-1 TRBV7-3 - CASSRRGDYNEQFF TGTGCCAGCAGCCGTCGCGGGGATTACAATGAGCAGTTCTTC
- TRBJ2-1 TRBV7-2 - CASSQQVYNEQFF TGTGCCAGCAGCCAACAGGTATACAATGAGCAGTTCTTC
- TRBJ2-1 TRBV5-1 TRBD1 CASRVQGAENEQFF TGCGCCAGCAGGGTACAGGGGGCAGAGAATGAGCAGTTCTTC
- TRBJ1-2 TRBV9 TRBD1 CASGQAGRAGYGYTF TGTGCCAGCGGACAGGCGGGTAGGGCTGGGTATGGCTACACCTTC
- TRBJ1-1 TRBV7-2 - CASSPIPVMNTEAFF TGTGCCAGCAGCCCAATCCCAGTGATGAACACTGAAGCTTTCTTT
- TRBJ2-1 TRBV11-3 TRBD2 CASSRGGSGRFDEQFF TGTGCCAGCAGCCGGGGGGGTAGCGGGAGGTTCGATGAGCAGTTCTTC
few TRBJ2-2 TRBV30 TRBD2 CAITTSAANTGELFF TGTGCCATAACTACTAGCGCTGCGAACACCGGGGAGCTGTTTTTT
- TRBJ2-1 TRBV7-2 TRBD2 CASSLVMGLGNEQFF TGTGCCAGCAGCTTAGTAATGGGACTAGGGAATGAGCAGTTCTTC
- TRBJ1-2 TRBV7-9 - CASSLEAGRNYGYTF TGTGCCAGCAGCTTAGAGGCAGGGCGAAACTATGGCTACACCTTC
few TRBJ1-1 TRBV5-1 - CASSLGQHTEAFF TGCGCCAGCAGCCTCGGACAGCACACTGAAGCTTTCTTT
- TRBJ2-1 TRBV5-4 - CASSVQYGEQFF TGTGCCAGCAGCGTACAATACGGGGAGCAGTTCTTC
- TRBJ1-1 TRBV30 - CAWIGQRVMNTEAFF TGTGCCTGGATCGGACAAAGGGTCATGAACACTGAAGCTTTCTTT
- TRBJ2-7 TRBV6-1 - CASRALGQNYEQYF TGTGCCAGCAGGGCCCTTGGTCAGAACTACGAGCAGTACTTC
- TRBJ1-5 TRBV2 - CASSVEGNQPQHF TGTGCCAGCAGTGTAGAGGGAAATCAGCCCCAGCATTTT
- TRBJ1-1 TRBV4-3 - CASSQDGAGDTEAFF TGCGCCAGCAGCCAAGATGGGGCAGGGGACACTGAAGCTTTCTTT